The entry that follows covers one T cell receptor (beta chain) sequence. This clonotype was counted ten times or more. Its antigen remains undetermined. Base qualities were left out, and no much larger clone turns up one base away. The library was prepared using PCR. Sequencing instrument: Illumina HiSeq 2500. TCR libraries were prepared with molecular barcoding, using unique molecular identifiers to normalize TCRbeta repertoire quantification. Using fastp trimming at Q25 and MiXCR clonotype assembly, TCRdb reanalyzed the public sequencing data and kept in-frame beta chains. Under each unique CDR3 protein, matching rows form one entry showing the most common genes and DNA. In all, the sample holds around 450,000 distinct CDR3 sequences, and 10% of those were seen once. Clones ranked in the top ten supply around 2% of the sample. The source of the sample is a study of T-cell reconstitution after alpha-beta-depleted transplantation in children (dated by TCRdb to between 2015 and 2016). Looking at the study overall: Using TCR repertoire profiling, the study quantitatively followed how T-cell immune reconstitution unfolded in children after TCRalphabeta/CD19-depleted allogeneic hematopoietic cell transplantation. Study-level results and caveats: The frequencies of hyperexpanded clones fell over the following months, and after one year, T-cell counts and TCRbeta diversity were mostly attributed to newly produced T cells. Apparently early alphabetaT-cell count recovery about two months after transplant reportedly relied on only several hundred rapidly expanded clones derived from non-depleted graft cells. In some patients, high TCRbeta diversity at day 60 was attributed to recipient T cells and intrathymic progenitors that had survived conditioning.

The treatment or condition label here, explained by the study, means: allogeneic hematopoietic cell transplantation with graft depleted of TCRalphabeta T cells and CD19 B cells. Transplant recipients were children who received TCRalphabeta/CD19-depleted allogeneic hematopoietic cell grafts. Spanning cysteine to phenylalanine, the CDR3 consists of 13 amino acids. Only the CDR3 portion is preserved as DNA: 39 bases, with reading frame beginning at the first base. The germline V gene (reference sequence) gives CDR1 as DFQATT and CDR2 as SNEGSKA. V loses 0 bases, J loses 5 bases, and the germline ends lie 10 bases apart.

The sample consisted of PBMCs, taken before TCRalphabeta/CD19-depleted stem cell transplant. The chain is made from TRBV20-1 and TRBJ1-1, with the D gene too uncertain to name. The sequence was obtained from a child under 10 years old with inherited bone marrow failure, due to receive a stem cell transplant. In nucleotide form, the sequence is TGCAGTGCTAGAGATTGGTTAGGGACTGAAGCTTTCTTT. Its protein product is CSARDWLGTEAFF.